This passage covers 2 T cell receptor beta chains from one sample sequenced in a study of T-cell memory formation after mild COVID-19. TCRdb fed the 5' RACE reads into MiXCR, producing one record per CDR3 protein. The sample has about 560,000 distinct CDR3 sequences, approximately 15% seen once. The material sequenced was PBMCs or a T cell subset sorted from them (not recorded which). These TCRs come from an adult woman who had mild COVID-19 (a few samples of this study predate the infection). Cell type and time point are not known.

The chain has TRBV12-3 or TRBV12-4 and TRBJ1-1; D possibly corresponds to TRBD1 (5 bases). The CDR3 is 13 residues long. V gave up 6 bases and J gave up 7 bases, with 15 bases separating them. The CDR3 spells CASRTPGGFEAFF. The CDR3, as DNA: TGTGCCAGCAGAACCCCTGGGGGATTTGAAGCTTTCTTT.

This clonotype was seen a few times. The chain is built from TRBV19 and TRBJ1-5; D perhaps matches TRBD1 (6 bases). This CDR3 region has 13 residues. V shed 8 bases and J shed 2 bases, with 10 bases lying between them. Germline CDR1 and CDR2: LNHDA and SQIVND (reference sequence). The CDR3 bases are TGTGCCAGTTGGCGGGGGCGCAATCAGCCCCAGCATTTT. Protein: CASWRGRNQPQHF. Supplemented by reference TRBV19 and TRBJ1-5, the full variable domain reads DGGITQSPKYLFRKEGQNVTLSCEQNLNHDAMYWYRQDPGQGLRLIYYSQIVNDFQKGDIAEGYSVSREKKESFPLTVTSAQKNPTAFYLCASWRGRNQPQHFGDGTRLSIL.